This TCR beta chain stems from a study of blood T cell repertoires in COVID-19. Study summary: The analysed material was cDNA or gDNA that came from T cells, B-cell-depleted T cells, or PBMCs.

The CDR3 contains 15 residues. With V trimmed by 5 bases and J by 7 bases, 9 bases remained unmatched. CDR1 and CDR2 from the germline V gene are MNHEY and SVGAGI. Only in-frame clones appear in the TCRdb table, and some are missing; sequencing was by immunoSEQ multiplex PCR. The repertoire holds about 48,000 clones, approximately 84% seen once, with roughly 2.5% in the top ten. The V and J genes are TRBV6-5 and TRBJ2-7, with TRBD1 matching 12 bases. This TCR derives from a woman of 80 years or more with COVID-19, enrolled during active disease. The sequenced sample consisted of peripheral blood. For the CDR3, the DNA is TGTGCCAGCAGTACCGGGACAGGGGGCTTCAGGGAGCAGTACTTC. Translated, it gives CASSTGTGGFREQYF.